The clone carrying this TCR beta chain has just one count. This entry is derived from a study of blood T cell repertoires in COVID-19. About the research overall: Researchers got acute and convalescent COVID-19 samples from the United States, Italy and Spain. The analysed material was cDNA or gDNA that came from T cells, B-cell-depleted T cells, or PBMCs.

CDR3 length: 16 residues. Germline CDR1 is MNHNY and CDR2 is SVGAGI (reference sequence). Trimming cost V 5 bases and J 9 bases; bases outside gene matches: 11. Under the authors' procedure: The authors estimated nucleated cell counts from reference gene primer amplification. Here immunoSEQ multiplex PCR was the method, and the copy in TCRdb shows in-frame clones only, minus some. That table is the source of V, J and clone size, and D and trimming were worked out from the DNA. The sample has over 250,000 clones, around 90% seen once. The genes are TRBV6-6 and TRBJ2-1, with TRBD1 identical over 12 bases. Sequencing was done on a sample of peripheral blood. The sequence was collected from a man in his 60s who had recovered from COVID-19. For the CDR3, the DNA is TGTGCCAGCAGTGCGCACCGGGACAGGGGGCGTGGTGAGCAGTTCTTC. Translated, it gives CASSAHRDRGRGEQFF.